This T cell receptor (beta chain) was sequenced for a study of tumor-infiltrating lymphocytes in primary liver carcinoma. Findings and limits, study-wide: There were only about 7-25% of top clones found in all five tumor regions. Tumor-adjacent and tumor-blood pairs displayed less overlap than did pairs of tumor regions. Significantly larger top-250-clone fractions were found in tumors than in blood (p = 0.039).

CDR1 is SQVTM and CDR2 is ANQGSEA in the germline V gene. CDR3 length: 14 residues. Using a constant-region primer together with ProtoScript II reverse transcriptase, TCR beta cDNA was made from 500 to 650 ng of total RNA. It was through three nested multiplex PCR rounds of slightly modified ARM-PCR that TCR beta libraries arose. TRBV1-TRBV30 forward primers paired with a C-beta reverse primer were used in the first two PCR rounds, which ran roughly 9 cycles each. MiXCR, applied by TCRdb to the multiplex PCR reads, yields one record per CDR3 protein. The repertoire holds about 110,000 distinct CDR3 sequences, with 82% as singletons. As regards this clonotype: The target antigen is unknown. At one end, the junction sequence differs from germline, possibly due to a read error.

The approximately 17-32 mg bulk tissue piece was not sorted before simultaneous RNA and DNA extraction. Sequenced: liver tumor tissue from sampling region 3. Subset here: tumor region T3, left-lateral pole. The genes are TRBV29-1 and TRBJ2-5, with 9 positions matching TRBD2. The receptor was isolated from a man between 35 and 55 years old with primary liver carcinoma and hepatitis B virus infection. CDR3 protein: CNVEDKASGETKYF. CDR3 DNA: TGCAACGTTGAAGACAAGGCTAGCGGGGAGACCAAGTACTTC.